A selection of T cell receptor beta chains follows, all from one sample in a study of blood T cell repertoires in COVID-19. Sequencing used immunoSEQ multiplex PCR; TCRdb keeps in-frame clones, though not all of them. The sample includes about 160,000 clones, 75% to 85% of them seen just once. Sequenced sample: peripheral blood. The origin of the receptors is a woman aged 60-75 years with COVID-19, enrolled during active disease. Each CDR3 is given with its conserved first and last residue. D genes are given only for firm matches. Where a row states a size, it is once, few, many or the class of an expanded clone; other rows omit it.

-	-	TRBV7-3	TRBJ2-3	CASSPTPGAKSDTQYF	TGTGCCAGCAGCCCCACCCCAGGGGCGAAATCAGATACGCAGTATTTT
TRBD1	few	TRBV10-1	TRBJ2-2	CANVDRGHWDTGELFF	TGCGCCAACGTGGACAGGGGGCATTGGGACACCGGGGAGCTGTTTTTT
-	-	TRBV9	TRBJ2-5	CASSVAGGQETQYF	TGTGCCAGCAGCGTAGCCGGGGGCCAAGAGACCCAGTACTTC
-	-	TRBV11-2	TRBJ1-2	CASSPLQAYGYTF	TGTGCCAGCAGCCCCCTGCAGGCCTATGGCTACACCTTC
TRBD1	-	TRBV7-2	TRBJ1-2	CASSFTGGVSGYTF	TGTGCCAGCAGCTTTACAGGGGGCGTGAGTGGCTACACCTTC
TRBD2	-	TRBV5-1	TRBJ2-5	CASSFGLAGGAETQYF	TGCGCCAGCAGCTTTGGCCTAGCGGGAGGTGCTGAGACCCAGTACTTC
-	-	TRBV6-2/TRBV6-3	TRBJ1-2	CASSYSSNYGYTF	TGTGCCAGCAGTTACTCGTCGAACTATGGCTACACCTTC
-	-	TRBV6-6	TRBJ1-1	CASRTIRAVTEAFF	TGTGCCAGCAGAACCATCAGGGCGGTGACTGAAGCTTTCTTT
-	-	TRBV3-1/TRBV3-2	TRBJ1-2	CASSQGQGGDGYTF	TGTGCCAGCAGCCAAGGGCAGGGAGGGGACGGCTACACCTTC
TRBD2	-	TRBV28	TRBJ2-5	CASSSGGQETQYF	TGTGCCAGCAGTAGCGGGGGCCAAGAGACCCAGTACTTC
-	-	TRBV19	TRBJ1-5	CASIKEGNQPQHF	TGTGCCAGTATTAAGGAGGGGAATCAGCCCCAGCATTTT
-	-	TRBV28	TRBJ2-5	CASSSWRRGRQETQYF	TGTGCCAGCAGCTCGTGGCGGAGAGGGAGACAAGAGACCCAGTACTTC
-	-	TRBV12-3/TRBV12-4	TRBJ1-1	CASSFTSLAAFF	TGTGCCAGCAGTTTTACCTCCTTAGCCGCTTTCTTT
TRBD2	few	TRBV18	TRBJ2-3	CASSPLRSSGAVLTDTQYF	TGTGCCAGCTCACCACTACGATCCAGCGGGGCCGTCCTCACAGATACGCAGTATTTT
-	-	TRBV18	TRBJ1-1	CASSPGQLNTEAFF	TGTGCCAGCTCACCTGGACAGCTGAACACTGAAGCTTTCTTT
TRBD2	few	TRBV7-9	TRBJ2-1	CASSPPGGSSYNEQFF	TGTGCCAGCAGCCCGCCCGGGGGGAGCTCCTACAATGAGCAGTTCTTC